The present T cell receptor (beta chain) was sequenced within a study of CXCR3-negative and CXCR3-positive naive CD8 T cells. Study context: Roughly 140 million TRB reads in total, about 1.5 +/- 0.3 million per library. Broader study findings: Higher TRB CDR3 hydrophobicity marked CXCR3-positive naive cells relative to CXCR3-negative naive cells. Naive cells, whether CXCR3-negative or CXCR3-positive, had similar TRBV-TRBJ usage, while memory cells differed.

In the case of this clonotype: Its antigen is unidentified.

The CDR3 totals 15 residues. From germline, CDR1 is MNHEY and CDR2 SMNVEV (reference sequence). Carrying UMI labels, the TRB cDNA libraries were prepared through 5' RACE. Reanalyzing the 5' RACE reads, TCRdb keeps one entry per CDR3 protein, without DNA. The sample data list about 150,000 distinct CDR3 sequences. The receptor comes from a human donor in good health. Some clones in this sample may be carry-over from other donors' samples. The V and J genes are TRBV27 and TRBJ2-7; the TCRdb D gene call, TRBD1, has no DNA to confirm it. Input material: naive CXCR3+ CD8+ T cells from blood. Subset here: CD45RO-CCR7+CD27+CD95- naive CD8+ T cells expressing CXCR3 (TNR3+). The CDR3: CASSLDRELSYEQYF.